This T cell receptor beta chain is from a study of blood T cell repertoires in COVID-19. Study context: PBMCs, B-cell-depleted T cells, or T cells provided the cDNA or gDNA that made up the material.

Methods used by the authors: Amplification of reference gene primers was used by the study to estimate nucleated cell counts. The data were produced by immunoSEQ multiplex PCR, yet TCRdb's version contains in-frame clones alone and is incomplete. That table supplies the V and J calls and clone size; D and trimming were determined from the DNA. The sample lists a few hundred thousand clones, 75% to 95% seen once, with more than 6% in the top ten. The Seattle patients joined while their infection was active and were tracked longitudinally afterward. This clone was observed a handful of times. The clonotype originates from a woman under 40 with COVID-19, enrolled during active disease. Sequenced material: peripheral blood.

CDR3 amino acids: CASSFGTSGVQETQYF. Written as DNA, the CDR3 is TGTGCCAGCAGCTTCGGGACTAGCGGGGTCCAAGAGACCCAGTACTTC. The rearrangement joins TRBV2 to TRBJ2-5; 13 bases align to TRBD2. Germline V CDR1 and CDR2: SNHLY, FYNNEI. The ends lost 6 bases at V and 1 base at J; junction bases unmatched: 5. The CDR3 has 16 residues.